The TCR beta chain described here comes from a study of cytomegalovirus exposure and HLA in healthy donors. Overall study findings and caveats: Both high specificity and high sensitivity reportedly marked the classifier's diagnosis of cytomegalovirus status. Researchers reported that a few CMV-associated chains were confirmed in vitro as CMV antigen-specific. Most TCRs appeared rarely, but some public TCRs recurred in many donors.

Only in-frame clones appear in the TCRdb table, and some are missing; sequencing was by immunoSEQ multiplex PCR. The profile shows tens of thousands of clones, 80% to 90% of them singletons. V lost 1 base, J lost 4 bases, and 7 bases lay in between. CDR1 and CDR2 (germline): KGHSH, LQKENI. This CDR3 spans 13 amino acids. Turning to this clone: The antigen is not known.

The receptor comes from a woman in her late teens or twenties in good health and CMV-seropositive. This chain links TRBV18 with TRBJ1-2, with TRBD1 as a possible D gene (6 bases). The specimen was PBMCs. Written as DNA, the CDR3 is TGTGCCAGCTCACCACAGGACAGCTATGGCTACACCTTC. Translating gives CASSPQDSYGYTF.